Listed below are T cell receptor beta chains from one sample, sequenced in a study of post-analysis software for immune sequencing data. TCRdb re-derived calls from the PCR reads in MiXCR, one entry per CDR3 protein. The table shows some 700,000 distinct CDR3 sequences, with 59% occurring only once. Material: blood. The receptors here all came from a girl aged 2-10 years with multiple sclerosis. Both conserved end residues are part of each CDR3. Not all rows give a size; the values are once, few, many and, for expanded clones, a class.

>few|TRBJ2-1|TRBV9
CASSFRGADPYNEQFF
>few|TRBJ2-5|TRBV11-2
CASSLERLPGETQYF
>once|TRBJ2-1|TRBV6-4
CATGSGDGHNEQFF
>-|TRBJ1-5|TRBV10-3
CAISATGEDQPQHF
>few|TRBJ1-4|TRBV12-3/TRBV12-4
CASTRGSVTNEKLFF
>-|-|TRBV29-1
CSAMTGGYEQYF
>-|TRBJ1-6|TRBV2
CASRISGTGPSRGNSPLHF
>-|TRBJ2-3|TRBV5-1
CASSLDAVDSYF
>-|-|TRBV12-3/TRBV12-4
CASRPGQGDYEQYF
>-|TRBJ1-2|TRBV9
CASSVLTGGRGYTF
>few|TRBJ1-5|TRBV10-3
CAISRGQIPNQPQHF
>once|TRBJ2-3|TRBV7-3
CASSFRPTGTGGGDTQYF
>-|TRBJ2-5|TRBV7-2
CASSSTSGGGQETQYF
>-|-|TRBV12-3/TRBV12-4
CASSPLTSSQGTQYF
>-|TRBJ2-1|TRBV6-1
CAVRLGVNEQFF
>few|TRBJ2-7|TRBV29-1
CSASYRDCYEQYF
>-|TRBJ2-7|TRBV7-9
CASSLSPTSGEQYF
>few|TRBJ2-1|TRBV29-1
CSVPHPVGGYNEQFF
>few|TRBJ2-1|TRBV6-5
CASSYGRGEQFF
>once|TRBJ2-3|TRBV6-6
CASSPVRDTQYF
>-|TRBJ1-1|TRBV7-3
CASSLTRQGDTEAFF
>-|TRBJ2-5|TRBV6-4
CASSSSPRLARAVYGTQYF
>-|TRBJ1-2|TRBV7-2
CASSPGTGGPGYTF
>-|TRBJ2-1|TRBV6-4
CASSDSASGAFWEQFF
>-|TRBJ2-1|TRBV2
CASSEGDRVYEQFF
>-|TRBJ1-2|TRBV29-1
CSVVGQGGYTF
>-|TRBJ1-1|TRBV5-1
CASSLGGQTYTEAFF
>few|TRBJ2-3|TRBV20-1
CSAGSRTDTQYF
>-|TRBJ2-1|TRBV5-6
CASSQGLAAAYNEQFF
>-|TRBJ2-1|TRBV20-1
CSASTSGRGNEQFF
>few|TRBJ1-2|TRBV20-1
CSASPVANYGYTF
>few|TRBJ2-3|TRBV29-1
CSVELRATDTQYF
>-|TRBJ2-1|TRBV20-1
CSAPGRWGQFF
>-|TRBJ2-2|TRBV20-1
CSARTSGNTGELFF
>-|TRBJ2-1|TRBV13
CASRQGTSLGNEQFF
>-|TRBJ2-5|TRBV20-1
CSAPGPAQETQYF
>-|TRBJ1-2|TRBV20-1
CSAKGAFTNYGYTF
>few|TRBJ2-1|TRBV5-8
CASGGGSSYNEQFF
>few|TRBJ1-4|TRBV13
CASSPRRGGEKLFF
>few|TRBJ2-3|TRBV5-6
CASSLGQISTDTQYF
>few|TRBJ2-7|TRBV20-1
CSARINYEQYF
>-|-|TRBV20-1
CSASGLAGGPGETQYF
>once|TRBJ1-2|TRBV6-2/TRBV6-3
CASSAGLLFYGYTF
>few|TRBJ2-1|TRBV10-3
CAISESGSLTGSYNEQFF
>once|TRBJ2-1|TRBV12-3/TRBV12-4
CASRGTNNEQFF
>-|TRBJ1-2|TRBV5-1
CASSLNRLDGYNF
>-|TRBJ2-1|TRBV5-5
CASDYGTPLLDEQFF
>-|TRBJ2-5|TRBV2
CASSELAGGPGEQYF
>-|TRBJ2-5|TRBV7-2
CASSLAGLAGVNEQYF
>once|TRBJ2-1|TRBV20-1
CSAAQSQGKWSGNEQFF
>-|TRBJ1-1|TRBV5-1
CASSLGATEAFF
>-|TRBJ2-5|TRBV29-1
CSVVETGETQYF
>-|TRBJ2-5|TRBV2
CASRRGGSETQYF
>-|TRBJ2-6|TRBV6-2/TRBV6-3
CATLQSSGANVLTF
>-|TRBJ1-2|TRBV29-1
CSVDRGSSGGYTF
>few|TRBJ1-2|TRBV29-1
CSVDATANSYGYTF
>many|TRBJ2-1|TRBV20-1
CSASILESSYNEQFF
>-|TRBJ1-3|TRBV12-3/TRBV12-4
CASSSLLSLGQGVSGNTIYF
>-|TRBJ2-1|TRBV6-2/TRBV6-3
CASTIGGMNRNEQFF
>once|TRBJ2-1|TRBV6-5
CASSYVAGNNEQFF